The rows below give T cell receptor beta chains drawn from one sample of a study of lymphopenia after photon versus proton radiotherapy. Produced via immunoSEQ multiplex PCR; TCRdb's table is partial and in-frame only. This sample carries some 40,000 clones, about 94% of them seen once, and the ten largest clones take about 15%. The source material was peripheral blood, sampled from a patient treated with photon-based radiotherapy. The receptors come from a man in his fifties or sixties with cholangiocarcinoma. CDR3s include the opening cysteine and the closing phenylalanine or tryptophan. The order of the fields is V gene, J gene, D gene, clone size, CDR3 DNA, CDR3 protein. A D gene is named only where the DNA matches it firmly. The size entry is marked missing in some rows and otherwise reads once, few, many or a size class.

v_gene: TRBV19
j_gene: TRBJ2-7
d_gene: TRBD1
abundance: .
CDR3nt: TGTGCCAGTAGCCCTGGGACAGGGGGTTTTTACGAGCAGTACTTC
CDR3aa: CASSPGTGGFYEQYF

v_gene: TRBV2
j_gene: TRBJ1-5
d_gene: .
abundance: .
CDR3nt: TGTGCCAGCAGTGAGGGGAATACTCAGCCCCAGCATTTT
CDR3aa: CASSEGNTQPQHF

v_gene: TRBV9
j_gene: TRBJ2-1
d_gene: TRBD2
abundance: .
CDR3nt: TGTGCCAGCAGCGTAGATAGCGGGAGGTCAATGGGGCAGTTCTTC
CDR3aa: CASSVDSGRSMGQFF

v_gene: TRBV9
j_gene: TRBJ2-2
d_gene: .
abundance: .
CDR3nt: TGTGCCAGCAGCGTGGCAGCCACCGGGGAGCTGTTTTTT
CDR3aa: CASSVAATGELFF

v_gene: TRBV6-5
j_gene: TRBJ2-7
d_gene: .
abundance: .
CDR3nt: TGTGCCAGCAGTTCCAGGCTCGAGCAGTACTTC
CDR3aa: CASSSRLEQYF

v_gene: TRBV6-6
j_gene: TRBJ1-2
d_gene: .
abundance: .
CDR3nt: TGTGCCAGCAGCGCCAGGCAGGGACCCTATGGCTACACCTTC
CDR3aa: CASSARQGPYGYTF

v_gene: TRBV18
j_gene: TRBJ1-1
d_gene: TRBD1
abundance: .
CDR3nt: TGTGCCAGCTCACCCCGGACAGGGATGAACACTGAAGCTTTCTTT
CDR3aa: CASSPRTGMNTEAFF

v_gene: TRBV6-1
j_gene: TRBJ2-7
d_gene: TRBD1
abundance: .
CDR3nt: TGTGCCAGCAGTGACCCCCGTGGTACAGGGGGCAACTACGAGCAGTACTTC
CDR3aa: CASSDPRGTGGNYEQYF

v_gene: TRBV29-1
j_gene: TRBJ1-1
d_gene: TRBD1
abundance: .
CDR3nt: TGCAGCGCCCCAGGGGGGGCGCGGACTGAAGCTTTCTTT
CDR3aa: CSAPGGARTEAFF

v_gene: TRBV6-6
j_gene: TRBJ1-1
d_gene: .
abundance: .
CDR3nt: TGTGCCAGCAGTCCAGGGGAAGGTGAAGCTTTCTTT
CDR3aa: CASSPGEGEAFF

v_gene: TRBV7-7
j_gene: TRBJ2-5
d_gene: .
abundance: .
CDR3nt: TGTGCCAGCAGCAGAGGACTGTCAGAGACCCAGTACTTC
CDR3aa: CASSRGLSETQYF

v_gene: TRBV29-1
j_gene: TRBJ2-1
d_gene: TRBD2
abundance: .
CDR3nt: TGCACCTGCGACACTAGCGTCCATGAGCAGTTCTTC
CDR3aa: CTCDTSVHEQFF

v_gene: TRBV9
j_gene: TRBJ1-1
d_gene: .
abundance: .
CDR3nt: TGTGCCAGCAGCGTAGAGGGGGACTCGGGCACTGAAGCTTTCTTT
CDR3aa: CASSVEGDSGTEAFF

v_gene: TRBV7-2
j_gene: TRBJ2-2
d_gene: .
abundance: .
CDR3nt: TGTGCCAGCAGCGGGCGGTGGGGCGCGAACACCGGGGAGCTGTTTTTT
CDR3aa: CASSGRWGANTGELFF

v_gene: TRBV5-1
j_gene: TRBJ2-3
d_gene: .
abundance: medium-sized
CDR3nt: TGCGCCAGCAGCTTGGGGCTGGTCGGAGGTCCAGATACGCAGTATTTT
CDR3aa: CASSLGLVGGPDTQYF

v_gene: TRBV23-1
j_gene: TRBJ2-3
d_gene: .
abundance: .
CDR3nt: TGCGCCAGCAGTCACGCAAGTTCAGATACGCAGTATTTT
CDR3aa: CASSHASSDTQYF

v_gene: TRBV19
j_gene: TRBJ1-2
d_gene: .
abundance: .
CDR3nt: TGTGCCAGTAGTATCACAGAAACAGGACAAGGTGGCTACACCTTC
CDR3aa: CASSITETGQGGYTF

v_gene: TRBV29-1
j_gene: TRBJ2-1
d_gene: TRBD2
abundance: .
CDR3nt: TGCAGCGTTTCCGAGACTAGCGGGGGGGCAGGAAATGAGCAGTTCTTC
CDR3aa: CSVSETSGGAGNEQFF

v_gene: TRBV5-1
j_gene: TRBJ2-7
d_gene: .
abundance: .
CDR3nt: TGCGCCAGCAGCTTGGGGCCTGGGGGCCTAAGCTCCTACGAGCAGTACTTC
CDR3aa: CASSLGPGGLSSYEQYF

v_gene: TRBV27
j_gene: TRBJ1-5
d_gene: .
abundance: .
CDR3nt: TGTGCCAGCAGTCCCAGGGGAGGTCAGCCCCAGCATTTT
CDR3aa: CASSPRGGQPQHF

v_gene: TRBV6-5
j_gene: TRBJ2-7
d_gene: .
abundance: .
CDR3nt: TGTGCCAGCAGTAAGCCCACGAGTCCCTACGAGCAGTACTTC
CDR3aa: CASSKPTSPYEQYF

v_gene: TRBV7-6
j_gene: TRBJ1-1
d_gene: .
abundance: .
CDR3nt: TGTGCCAGCAGCTTAGGCGGACCGGGGGACACTGAAGCTTTCTTT
CDR3aa: CASSLGGPGDTEAFF

v_gene: TRBV11-3
j_gene: TRBJ2-2
d_gene: .
abundance: .
CDR3nt: TGTGCCAGCAGCTCCTTTGGGGAGCTGTTTTTT
CDR3aa: CASSSFGELFF

v_gene: TRBV19
j_gene: TRBJ1-5
d_gene: .
abundance: .
CDR3nt: TGTGCCAGTAGTCTTCGGACAGATCGCCAGCCCCAGCATTTT
CDR3aa: CASSLRTDRQPQHF

v_gene: TRBV7-3
j_gene: TRBJ2-1
d_gene: .
abundance: .
CDR3nt: TGTGCCAGCAGCTTCTCCAGGGCCTCTGATGAGCAGTTCTTC
CDR3aa: CASSFSRASDEQFF

v_gene: TRBV19
j_gene: TRBJ1-5
d_gene: .
abundance: .
CDR3nt: TGTGCCAGTTCATGGGGTCTCAATCAGCCCCAGCATTTT
CDR3aa: CASSWGLNQPQHF

v_gene: TRBV27
j_gene: TRBJ2-2
d_gene: .
abundance: .
CDR3nt: TGTGCCAGCAAGTTCCGGACAGCTACTAACACCGGGGAGCTGTTTTTT
CDR3aa: CASKFRTATNTGELFF

v_gene: TRBV7-2
j_gene: TRBJ2-2
d_gene: .
abundance: .
CDR3nt: TGTGCCAGCAGCTCGATCGGGGCGGACACCGGGGAGCTGTTTTTT
CDR3aa: CASSSIGADTGELFF

v_gene: TRBV7-8
j_gene: TRBJ2-3
d_gene: .
abundance: .
CDR3nt: TGTGCCAGCAGCTTACTTTCCCAAAGGGACACAGATACGCAGTATTTT
CDR3aa: CASSLLSQRDTDTQYF

v_gene: TRBV28
j_gene: TRBJ2-1
d_gene: .
abundance: .
CDR3nt: TGTGCCAGCAGTTTATTTGAGGCTTTCTCCTACAATGAGCAGTTCTTC
CDR3aa: CASSLFEAFSYNEQFF

v_gene: TRBV5-8
j_gene: TRBJ2-1
d_gene: .
abundance: .
CDR3nt: TGTGCCAGCAGCTTGATTTTTCCGGGGTTAGGGGGAGGGGAGCAGTTCTTC
CDR3aa: CASSLIFPGLGGGEQFF

v_gene: TRBV4-3
j_gene: TRBJ2-1
d_gene: .
abundance: .
CDR3nt: TGCGCCAGCAGCCCCCTTCCAATGAGCTCCTACAATGAGCAGTTCTTC
CDR3aa: CASSPLPMSSYNEQFF

v_gene: TRBV2
j_gene: TRBJ2-1
d_gene: .
abundance: once
CDR3nt: TGTGCCAGCTTTGGCCGCGGATATTCCTACAATGAGCAGTTCTTC
CDR3aa: CASFGRGYSYNEQFF

v_gene: TRBV27
j_gene: TRBJ1-5
d_gene: .
abundance: .
CDR3nt: TGTGCCAGCAGTTTGGTTGGAGCGATTCGCAATCAGCCCCAGCATTTT
CDR3aa: CASSLVGAIRNQPQHF

v_gene: TRBV19
j_gene: TRBJ1-5
d_gene: .
abundance: .
CDR3nt: TGTGCCAGTAGTATAGAGAGACAGCTGAATCAGCCCCAGCATTTT
CDR3aa: CASSIERQLNQPQHF

v_gene: TRBV6-1
j_gene: TRBJ2-5
d_gene: .
abundance: .
CDR3nt: TGTGCCAGCAGTGAGGGTGTCACGAGGAAAGAGACCCAGTACTTC
CDR3aa: CASSEGVTRKETQYF

v_gene: TRBV7-9
j_gene: TRBJ2-1
d_gene: .
abundance: once
CDR3nt: TGTGCCAGCAGCTCCGGGGGGCCCTCGAACAATGAGCAGTTCTTC
CDR3aa: CASSSGGPSNNEQFF

v_gene: TRBV2
j_gene: TRBJ2-7
d_gene: .
abundance: .
CDR3nt: TGTGCCAGCAGTGTTAGTCAGGGAGAAGCTTACGAGCAGTACTTC
CDR3aa: CASSVSQGEAYEQYF